This TCR beta chain was captured in a study of chemoradiotherapy in HPV16-positive cancers. Points from the study as a whole: Better recurrence-free survival went with HPV-responsive T-cell expansion in HPV16-positive patients. During treatment, candidate HPV-specific clones and E7-related motifs expanded in tumor.

The CDR3 has 14 amino acids. CDR1 LGHNA and CDR2 YNFKEQ come from the germline V gene. The germline V and J ends were trimmed by 0 bases and 7 bases, with 13 bases remaining between them. This clone was found once. What it binds is not known. Samples were taken several times over chemoradiotherapy. Assay used: immunoSEQ multiplex PCR; TCRdb lists only in-frame clones, some missing. The data show around 13,000 clones, with approximately 92% seen just once and around a fifth held by the top ten. The source of this sequence is a human donor with HPV-associated anogenital cancer. The chain couples TRBV4-2 to TRBJ2-7; D is ambiguous. The sequencing here drew on blood, taken from a patient who underwent chemoradiotherapy. The CDR3 sequence is CASSQEKKGREQYF. CDR3 sequence (DNA): TGTGCCAGCAGCCAAGAAAAAAAGGGCCGGGAGCAGTACTTC.